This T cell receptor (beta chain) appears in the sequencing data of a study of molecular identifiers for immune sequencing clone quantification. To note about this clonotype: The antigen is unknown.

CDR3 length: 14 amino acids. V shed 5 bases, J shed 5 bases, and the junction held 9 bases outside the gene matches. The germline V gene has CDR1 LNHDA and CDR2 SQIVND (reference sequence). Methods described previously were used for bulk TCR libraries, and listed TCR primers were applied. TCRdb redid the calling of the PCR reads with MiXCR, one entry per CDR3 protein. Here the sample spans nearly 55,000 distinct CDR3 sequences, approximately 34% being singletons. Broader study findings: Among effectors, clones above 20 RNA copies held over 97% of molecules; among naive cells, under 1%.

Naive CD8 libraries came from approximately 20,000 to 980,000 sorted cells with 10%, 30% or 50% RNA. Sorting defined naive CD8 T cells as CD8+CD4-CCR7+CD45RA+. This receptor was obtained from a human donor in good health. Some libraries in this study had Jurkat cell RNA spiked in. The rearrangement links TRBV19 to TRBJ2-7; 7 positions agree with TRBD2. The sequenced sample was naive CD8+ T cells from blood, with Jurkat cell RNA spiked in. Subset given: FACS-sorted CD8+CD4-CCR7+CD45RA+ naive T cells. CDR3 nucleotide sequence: TGTGCCAGTAGTTCGACAACTAGCGCCCACGAGCAGTACTTC. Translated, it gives CASSSTTSAHEQYF.